What follows are 27 T cell receptor beta chains derived from one specimen sequenced in a study of neurological immune-mediated disorders. Stated time point: longitudinal time-point 3. TCRdb ran MiXCR on the 5' RACE reads and lists one entry per CDR3 protein. The table has more than 40,000 distinct CDR3 sequences, about an eighth seen once. Sequencing was carried out using PBMCs. Every receptor here comes from a male donor with HTLV-1-associated myelopathy (HAM/TSP).

This clonotype came up many times. The gene calls are TRBV5-1 and TRBJ2-7; maybe TRBD2 (5 bases). The CDR3 has 14 amino acids. In germline, CDR1 is SGHRS, CDR2 YFSETQ. Between the trimmed V and J ends, which lost 0 bases and 2 bases, there was a span of 9 bases. CDR3 sequence: CASSLGGSPYEQYF. CDR3 DNA: TGCGCCAGCAGCTTGGGAGGGAGTCCCTACGAGCAGTACTTC.

This clonotype was observed many times. The gene calls are TRBV3-1 and TRBJ2-7, with D perhaps matching TRBD1 or TRBD2 (5 bases each). Germline values: CDR1 LGHDT, CDR2 YNNKEL (reference sequence). The CDR3 totals 16 residues. V was cut by 0 bases and J by 3 bases, with 15 bases left in between. The CDR3 coding sequence is TGTGCCAGCAGCCAAGATTTATGGGGGTCAGTCTACGAGCAGTACTTC. Its protein is CASSQDLWGSVYEQYF.

This clonotype was picked up many times. This chain links TRBV5-1 with TRBJ2-1; perhaps D is TRBD1 or TRBD2 (5 bases each). Germline-derived CDR1 and CDR2 are SGHRS and YFSETQ. The CDR3 runs to 16 residues. The V gene lost 2 bases and the J gene lost 4 bases, with 16 bases spanning the gap. Here the CDR3 reads CASSLTAGTEYNEQFF. The CDR3 DNA is TGCGCCAGCAGCTTAACCGCCGGGACGGAATACAATGAGCAGTTCTTC.

There are many counts of this clonotype. The chain recombines TRBV20-1 with TRBJ1-1; D unclear. From germline, CDR1 is DFQATT and CDR2 SNEGSKA (reference sequence). This CDR3 comprises 11 residues. Trimming took off 2 bases at V and 0 bases at J, with 1 base between the two ends. In DNA form, the CDR3 reads TGCAGTGCTAGACTGAACACTGAAGCTTTCTTT. Encoded protein: CSARLNTEAFF.

On this clonotype itself: The germline gene is not matched at one end of the junction; a read error may be the cause. This rearrangement joins TRBV6-1 to TRBJ2-3; TRBD2 is a possible D gene (7 bases). CDR3 length equals 15 residues. Germline assignment: CDR1 MNHNS and CDR2 SASEGT. CDR3 sequence reads: CASSELVGGPDTHYF. The CDR3 coding sequence is TGTGCCAGCAGTGAACTAGTGGGGGGGCCAGATACGCATTATTTT.

Comment on this clonotype: This could be a read error, since a much larger clone is one nucleotide away. This chain joins TRBV20-1 and TRBJ2-1; D call uncertain. The ends were cut back, 5 bases at V and 4 bases at J, with 15 bases in the middle. The CDR3 loop spans 14 amino acids. The V gene's germline CDR1 is DFQATT and CDR2 SNEGSKA (reference sequence). CDR3 DNA sequence: TGCAGTGCTCCTTTTGCGGCCATTTACAATGAGCAGTTCTTC. This sequence encodes CSAPFAAIYNEQFF.

This clonotype was picked up one time. The chain has TRBV27 and TRBJ1-6, with D maybe TRBD1 (5 bases). V was clipped by 5 bases and J by 9 bases, with 20 bases between them. This CDR3 spans 16 amino acids. From germline, CDR1 is MNHEY and CDR2 SMNVEV (reference sequence). The CDR3 is CASSPQKDSYTSPLHF. CDR3 bases: TGTGCCAGCAGTCCACAAAAAGACAGCTACACTTCACCCCTCCACTTT.

Turning to this clonotype: This may be a read error: a much more frequent sequence differs by one nucleotide. The chain's CDR3 is CASSLGTVAKTGELFF. CDR3 nucleotides: TGTGCCAGCAGCTTGGGGACAGTCGCGAAAACCGGGGAGCTGTTTTTT. The rearrangement uses TRBV5-8 and TRBJ2-2; D perhaps matches TRBD1 (6 bases). Germline-derived CDR1 and CDR2 are SGHTS and YDEGEE. CDR3 length equals 16 residues. The variable domain in full, completed from reference TRBV5-8 and TRBJ2-2, reads EAGVTQSPTHLIKTRGQQATLRCSPISGHTSVYWYQQALGLGLQFLLWYDEGEERNRGNFPPRFSGRQFPNYSSELNVNALELEDSALYLCASSLGTVAKTGELFFGEGSRLTVL.

In its sample, this clonotype was seen many times. One end of the junction is discordant with germline, which a read error may explain. CDR3 nucleotides: TGTGCTAGCAGCTTGAGGGACACCGATCAGCCCCAGCATTTT. As protein: CASSLRDTDQPQHF. The V gene is TRBV7-7, the J gene TRBJ1-5, with D perhaps TRBD1 (6 bases). From germline, CDR1 is SSHAT and CDR2 FNYEAQ (reference sequence). This CDR3 contains 14 residues.

This clonotype was seen ten or more times. The chain links TRBV6-5 to TRBJ1-1, with TRBD1 identical over 7 bases. The V segment lost 3 bases and the J segment 4 bases; nucleotides outside the gene matches: 5. CDR1 and CDR2 from the germline V gene are MNHEY and SVGAGI. The CDR3 totals 14 residues. CDR3 protein: CASSYFSGGTEAFF. The CDR3 nucleotides are TGTGCCAGCAGTTATTTTTCAGGGGGCACTGAAGCTTTCTTT.

In regard to this clonotype: A much larger clone is a single base away; this may be a read error. The chain combines TRBV20-1 with TRBJ2-3; D not certain. This CDR3 spans 13 amino acids. Germline V gene sequence: CDR1 DFQATT, CDR2 SNEGSKA (reference sequence). Trimming took off 6 bases at V and 0 bases at J, with 10 bases between the two ends. CDR3 coding DNA: TGCAGTGCGAATTTGGTGAGCACAGATACGCAGTATTTT. It translates to CSANLVSTDTQYF.

The chain recombines TRBV20-1 with TRBJ1-6, with D possibly being TRBD1 (5 bases). V lost 4 bases and J lost 18, with 28 bases in between. The germline V gene has CDR1 DFQATT and CDR2 SNEGSKA (reference sequence). CDR3 length equals 15 residues. The DNA for the CDR3 is TGCAGTGCTATAAGGCCTCAAGGGGCCGAATCACGCCGCCACTTT. Residues: CSAIRPQGAESRRHF.

In its sample, this clonotype is medium-sized. The chain uses TRBV29-1 and TRBJ1-1; D not certain. This CDR3 is built from 11 residues. Germline V gene lookup returns CDR1 SQVTM and CDR2 ANQGSEA. V was pared by 7 bases and J by 4 bases, with 10 bases between. The CDR3 DNA reads TGCAGCGGGTCGATCCCCACTGAAGCTTTCTTT. It is translated as CSGSIPTEAFF.

This clonotype was recorded at least ten times. The chain combines TRBV9 with TRBJ2-2; TRBD1 is a possible D gene (6 bases). This CDR3 comprises 16 residues. Germline lookup yields CDR1 SGDLS and CDR2 YYNGEE. The ends were cut back, 2 bases at V and 0 bases at J, with 11 bases in the middle. CDR3 DNA: TGTGCCAGCAGCGTGGCAGGGACAACGAACACCGGGGAGCTGTTTTTT. The encoded protein is CASSVAGTTNTGELFF.

This clonotype was counted many times. The junction departs from germline at one end; a sequencing error may be responsible. V and J are TRBV6-6 and TRBJ1-3, with D possibly matching TRBD1 (6 bases). Per the germline V gene, CDR1 is MNHNY and CDR2 is SVGAGI (reference sequence). The CDR3 spans 14 residues. The CDR3 protein is CASTYNRAGNTIYF. The CDR3 nucleotides are TGTGCCAGCACTTACAACAGGGCTGGAAACACCATATATTTT.

This clonotype was recorded many times. The chain links TRBV7-2 to TRBJ2-7; D may match TRBD1 or TRBD2 (5 bases each). Between the trimmed V and J ends, which lost 5 bases and 1 base, there was a span of 12 bases. CDR1 SGHTA and CDR2 FQGNSA come from the germline V gene. The CDR3 is 14 amino acids. For the CDR3, the DNA is TGTGCCAGCAGCCCACTATGGGGGTCCTACGAGCAGTACTTC. Translating it yields CASSPLWGSYEQYF. The complete variable domain, with remaining parts taken from reference TRBV7-2 and TRBJ2-7, reads GAGVSQSPSNKVTEKGKDVELRCDPISGHTALYWYRQSLGQGLEFLIYFQGNSAPDKSGLPSDRFSAERTGGSVSTLTIQRTQQEDSAVYLCASSPLWGSYEQYFGPGTRLTVT.

This clonotype was picked up many times. The J gene is TRBJ2-2, the V gene TRBV20-1, with TRBD2 identical over 10 bases. V shed 3 bases and J 2 bases; nucleotides not matched to a gene: 6. The CDR3 covers 16 residues. Per germline, CDR1 DFQATT and CDR2 SNEGSKA (reference sequence). The CDR3 is CSARELAGSNTGELFF. CDR3 DNA sequence: TGCAGTGCTAGGGAACTAGCGGGGAGTAACACCGGGGAGCTGTTTTTT.

About this clonotype itself: A read error may be the cause here, since a much bigger clone is one base away. The rearrangement links TRBV5-1 to TRBJ1-3, with D hard to call. Germline-derived CDR1 and CDR2 are SGHRS and YFSETQ. The CDR3 is 15 residues long. CDR3 sequence (DNA): TGCGCCAGCAGATTGGTCGGAGACTCTGGAAACACCATATATTTT. This translates into CASRLVGDSGNTIYF.

This clonotype was recorded many times. The J gene is TRBJ1-2, the V gene TRBV5-5; D call uncertain. Trimming took off 4 bases at V and 0 bases at J, with 7 bases between the two ends. Germline V CDR1 and CDR2: SGHKS, YYEKEE (reference sequence). The CDR3 contains 13 residues. As DNA, the CDR3 is TGTGCCAGCAGCCTTCAAGCTAACTATGGCTACACCTTC. Its protein is CASSLQANYGYTF.

By sample share, this clonotype is medium-sized (0.01 to 0.1%). The genes are TRBV9 and TRBJ2-2; 7 bases agree with TRBD1. The germline V gene has CDR1 SGDLS and CDR2 YYNGEE. This CDR3 region has 15 residues. Trimming took 4 bases from V and 6 from J; bases not matched to a gene: 9. CDR3 region: CASSSQTGSPGELFF. CDR3 nucleotide sequence: TGTGCCAGCAGCTCCCAGACAGGGAGCCCCGGGGAGCTGTTTTTT.

This clonotype was observed many times. The chain couples TRBV7-2 to TRBJ2-3; no definite D call. CDR1 is SGHTA, CDR2 FQGNSA, per germline. V shed 5 bases and J shed 0 bases, with 12 bases lying between them. The CDR3 is made up of 15 amino acids. The CDR3 spells CASSPQGSSTDTQYF. CDR3 DNA sequence: TGTGCCAGCAGCCCCCAAGGGTCAAGCACAGATACGCAGTATTTT.

This clonotype appeared many times. The rearrangement uses TRBV29-1 and TRBJ2-2, with D possibly matching TRBD1 (6 bases). V was pared by 3 bases and J by 3 bases, with 8 bases between. The CDR3 has 13 residues. Per germline, CDR1 SQVTM and CDR2 ANQGSEA. The CDR3 loop is CSVETGYTGELFF. The CDR3 DNA follows: TGCAGCGTTGAGACAGGTTACACCGGGGAGCTGTTTTTT.

At least ten counts were recorded for this clonotype. V and J are TRBV20-1 and TRBJ2-2; D is unresolved. Germline CDR1 DFQATT, CDR2 SNEGSKA (reference sequence). The V end was cut by 6 bases, the J end by 5 bases, with 16 bases between. The CDR3 loop spans 14 amino acids. The CDR3 sequence: CSAPDPLGTGELFF. The CDR3 nucleotides read TGCAGTGCCCCGGACCCGTTGGGGACCGGGGAGCTGTTTTTT.

This clonotype was counted many times. The CDR3 is CASSLEVVTEAFF. CDR3 sequence (DNA): TGCGCCAGCAGCTTGGAGGTCGTCACTGAAGCTTTCTTT. The chain recombines TRBV5-1 with TRBJ1-1; D unclear. Trimming removed 0 bases at V and 4 bases at J, with 7 bases between. The CDR3 totals 13 residues. Germline V gene sequence: CDR1 SGHRS, CDR2 YFSETQ.

This clonotype was observed a few times. J is TRBJ1-2 and V is TRBV7-9, with a possible D match to TRBD1 (5 bases). The CDR3 totals 13 residues. V dropped 5 bases and J dropped 4 bases, with 11 bases sitting between them. Germline-derived CDR1 and CDR2 are SEHNR and FQNEAQ (reference sequence). Here the CDR3 reads CASSTGGFYGYTF. CDR3 DNA sequence: TGTGCCAGCAGCACAGGAGGGTTCTATGGCTACACCTTC.

As regards this clonotype: Being one base from a much bigger clone, this may be a read error. The DNA for the CDR3 is TGTGCCACCCGGGGGGCCTCAGGAAACATCATATATTTT. Encoded protein: CATRGASGNIIYF. The chain is built from TRBV10-3 and TRBJ1-3; TRBD1 is a possible D gene (6 bases). The CDR3 covers 13 residues. CDR1 ENHRY and CDR2 SYGVKD come from the germline V gene.

This clonotype has ten or more counts. The chain links TRBV6-6 to TRBJ2-7; the D is unclear. The V end was cut by 10 bases, the J end by 1 base, with 20 bases between. The CDR3 is made up of 15 amino acids. Germline CDR1 MNHNY, CDR2 SVGAGI (reference sequence). CDR3 sequence reads: CATDPDGSPSYEQYF. The CDR3, as DNA: TGTGCCACCGATCCGGACGGATCGCCTTCCTACGAGCAGTACTTC.